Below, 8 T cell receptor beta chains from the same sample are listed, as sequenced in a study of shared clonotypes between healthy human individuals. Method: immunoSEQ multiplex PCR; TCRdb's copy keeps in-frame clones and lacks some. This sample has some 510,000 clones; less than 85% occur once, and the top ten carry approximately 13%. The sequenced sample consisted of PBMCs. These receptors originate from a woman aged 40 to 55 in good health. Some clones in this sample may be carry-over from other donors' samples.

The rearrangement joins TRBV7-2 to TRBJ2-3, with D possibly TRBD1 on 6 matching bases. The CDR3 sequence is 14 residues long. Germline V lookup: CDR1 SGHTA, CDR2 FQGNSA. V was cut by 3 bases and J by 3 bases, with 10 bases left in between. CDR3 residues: CASSLVQGTDTQYF. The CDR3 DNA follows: TGTGCCAGCAGCTTGGTACAGGGAACAGATACGCAGTATTTT.

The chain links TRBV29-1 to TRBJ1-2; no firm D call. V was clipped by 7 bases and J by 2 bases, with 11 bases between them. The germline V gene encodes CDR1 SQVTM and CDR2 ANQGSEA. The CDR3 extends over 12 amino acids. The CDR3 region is CSAGTENYGYTF. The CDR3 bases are TGCAGCGCCGGAACTGAGAACTATGGCTACACCTTC.

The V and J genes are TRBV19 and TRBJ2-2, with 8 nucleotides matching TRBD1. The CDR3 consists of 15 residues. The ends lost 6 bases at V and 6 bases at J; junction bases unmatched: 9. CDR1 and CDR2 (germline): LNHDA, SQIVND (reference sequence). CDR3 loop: CASSPASTGAGELFF. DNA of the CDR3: TGTGCCAGTAGCCCGGCCTCGACAGGGGCCGGGGAGCTGTTTTTT. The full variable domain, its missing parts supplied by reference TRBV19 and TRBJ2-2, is DGGITQSPKYLFRKEGQNVTLSCEQNLNHDAMYWYRQDPGQGLRLIYYSQIVNDFQKGDIAEGYSVSREKKESFPLTVTSAQKNPTAFYLCASSPASTGAGELFFGEGSRLTVL.

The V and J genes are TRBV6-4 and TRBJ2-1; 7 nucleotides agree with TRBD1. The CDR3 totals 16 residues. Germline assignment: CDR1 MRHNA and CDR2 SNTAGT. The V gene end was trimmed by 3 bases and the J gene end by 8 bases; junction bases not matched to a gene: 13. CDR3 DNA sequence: TGTGCCAGCAGTGAATCGGGTATCGACAGGGCATATGAGCAGTTCTTC. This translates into CASSESGIDRAYEQFF.

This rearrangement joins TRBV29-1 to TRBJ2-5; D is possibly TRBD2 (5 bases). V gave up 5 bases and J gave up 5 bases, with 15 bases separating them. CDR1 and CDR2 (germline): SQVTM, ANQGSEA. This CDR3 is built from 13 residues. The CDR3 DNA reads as TGCAGCGTTAACCGGGGATCTGTGGAGACCCAGTACTTC. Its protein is CSVNRGSVETQYF.

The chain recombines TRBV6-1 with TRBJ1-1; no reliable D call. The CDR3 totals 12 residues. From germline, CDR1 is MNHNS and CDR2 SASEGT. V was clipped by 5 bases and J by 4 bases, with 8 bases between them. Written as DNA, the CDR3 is TGTGCCAGCAGTCCCCCGGGCACTGAAGCTTTCTTT. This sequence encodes CASSPPGTEAFF.

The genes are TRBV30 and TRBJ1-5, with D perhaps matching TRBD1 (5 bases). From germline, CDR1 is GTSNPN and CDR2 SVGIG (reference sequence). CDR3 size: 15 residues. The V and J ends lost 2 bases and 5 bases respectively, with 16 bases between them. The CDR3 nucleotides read TGTGCCTGGAGTAGGGGCCCCCGCCAGGATCAGCCCCAGCATTTT. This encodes CAWSRGPRQDQPQHF. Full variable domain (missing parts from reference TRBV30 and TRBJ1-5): SQTIHQWPATLVQPVGSPLSLECTVEGTSNPNLYWYRQAAGRGLQLLFYSVGIGQISSEVPQNLSASRPQDRQFILSSKKLLLSDSGFYLCAWSRGPRQDQPQHFGDGTRLSIL.

The CDR3 region has the DNA TGCGCCAGCAGCTTGATAGGCCGGAACACTGAAGCTTTCTTT. Its protein product is CASSLIGRNTEAFF. J is TRBJ1-1 and V is TRBV5-1; no reliable D call. Trimming took off 1 base at V and 1 base at J, with 8 bases between the two ends. This CDR3 is 14 amino acids long. Germline lookup yields CDR1 SGHRS and CDR2 YFSETQ.